Each of the 17 T cell receptor beta chains below was sequenced from the same sample in a study of graft-versus-host responses after intestinal transplantation. Sequencing used immunoSEQ multiplex PCR; TCRdb keeps in-frame clones, though not all of them. The sample holds around 15,000 clones, around 87% seen once. The source material was bone marrow, sampled more than 120 days after intestinal transplantation. All receptors come from a human patient who received an intestinal transplant, so some T cells may come from the graft donor.

The chain carries TRBV6-1 and TRBJ2-1; D might be TRBD2 (6 bases). The CDR3 is made up of 16 amino acids. The germline V gene has CDR1 MNHNS and CDR2 SASEGT. The V end lost 3 bases, the J end lost 6 bases, and 18 bases lay between the germline ends. The chain's CDR3 is CASSEISWRGPNEQFF. The DNA for the CDR3 is TGTGCCAGCAGTGAGATAAGTTGGCGGGGCCCCAATGAGCAGTTCTTC.

The chain combines TRBV18 with TRBJ2-5, with 8 bases matching TRBD1. With 1 base clipped from V and 4 bases from J, the junction kept 5 bases outside the gene matches. This CDR3 region has 15 residues. Germline V gene data show CDR1 as KGHSH and CDR2 as LQKENI. CDR3 loop: CASSPRRTGIETQYF. In nucleotides, the CDR3 is TGTGCCAGCTCACCACGCAGGACAGGGATAGAGACCCAGTACTTC.

The genes are TRBV5-8 and TRBJ2-7; D possibly corresponds to TRBD2 (6 bases). The germline V gene encodes CDR1 SGHTS and CDR2 YDEGEE. CDR3 size: 13 residues. V dropped 4 bases and J dropped 6 bases, with 14 bases sitting between them. The CDR3 protein is CASSAGLQTEQYF. CDR3 nucleotides: TGTGCCAGCAGCGCGGGGCTCCAGACCGAGCAGTACTTC.

V usage is TRBV27 and J usage is TRBJ1-2; D gene uncertain. This CDR3 has 15 residues. V lost 0 bases and J lost 1, with 9 bases in between. Germline CDR1 and CDR2: MNHEY and SMNVEV (reference sequence). CDR3 in amino acids: CASSLSGNGNYGYTF. The CDR3 DNA reads TGTGCCAGCAGTTTATCTGGGAATGGTAACTATGGCTACACCTTC.

This chain connects TRBV19 to TRBJ1-1, with D possibly TRBD1 on 5 matching bases. V was shortened by 7 bases and J by 5 bases, with 11 bases between the two germline ends. The CDR3 runs 12 residues. Germline CDR1 reads LNHDA; CDR2 reads SQIVND (reference sequence). The CDR3 is CASTLKGTEAFF. The DNA of the CDR3 is TGTGCCAGTACTCTAAAGGGGACTGAAGCTTTCTTT.

V is TRBV21-1 and J is TRBJ1-1; TRBD1, the table's D call, was not compared with the DNA. TRBV21-1 is marked as a pseudogene. The CDR3 loop spans 16 amino acids. This CDR3 reads CASSSRIRDRDGGAFF. The DNA of the CDR3 is TGTGCCAGCAGCTCTCGTATCCGGGACAGGGATGGAGGAGCTTTCTTT.

This clone was detected once. This sequence joins TRBV6-6 and TRBJ2-7; a weak D match, TRBD1 (5 bases). V was trimmed by 6 bases and J by 3 bases, leaving 18 bases between them. Germline assignment: CDR1 MNHNY and CDR2 SVGAGI (reference sequence). The CDR3 spans 15 residues. CDR3 loop: CASSPDIPIYYEQYF. For the CDR3, the DNA is TGTGCCAGCAGCCCGGACATCCCGATTTACTACGAGCAGTACTTC.

J is TRBJ2-7 and V is TRBV28; TRBD2 aligns across 12 bases. Germline loops: CDR1 MDHEN, CDR2 SYDVKM. This CDR3 region has 18 residues. The V and J ends lost 6 bases and 0 bases, in that order; junction bases with no gene match: 12. The CDR3 sequence: CASSYPRLAGANSYEQYF. CDR3 sequence (DNA): TGTGCCAGCAGCTATCCGAGACTAGCGGGAGCCAACTCCTACGAGCAGTACTTC.

CDR3 bases: TGCGCCAGCAGCAGGACTAGTTACGATGAGCAGTTCTTC. This codes for CASSRTSYDEQFF. The chain employs TRBV5-1 and TRBJ2-1; 7 positions match TRBD2. J was trimmed by 8 bases and V by 4 bases; bases with no gene match: 6. This CDR3 spans 13 amino acids. Germline CDR1 is SGHRS and CDR2 is YFSETQ.

The chain employs TRBV6-5 and TRBJ2-2; D may be TRBD1 (5 bases). This CDR3 contains 14 residues. Trimming cost V 0 bases and J 7 bases, with 9 bases left between them. Germline V gene data show CDR1 as MNHEY and CDR2 as SVGAGI. The CDR3 loop is CASSYSRQGGELFF. The CDR3 DNA is TGTGCCAGCAGTTACTCAAGGCAGGGCGGGGAGCTGTTTTTT.

V is TRBV11-2 and J is TRBJ2-1; D may be TRBD2 (5 bases). Germline loops: CDR1 SGHAT, CDR2 FQNNGV. The CDR3 is made up of 18 amino acids. Deletions cut 1 base from V and 5 bases from J, with 21 bases between. CDR3 DNA sequence: TGTGCCAGCAGCTTAGCGGGAAGGCTAGCTGTTGGGGACAATGAGCAGTTCTTC. It codes for CASSLAGRLAVGDNEQFF.

This clone appeared a few times. The V gene is TRBV20-1, the J gene TRBJ1-1; maybe TRBD1 (5 bases). V was clipped by 8 bases and J by 1 base, with 5 bases between them. The CDR3 is made up of 10 amino acids. The germline V gene has CDR1 DFQATT and CDR2 SNEGSKA (reference sequence). This chain's CDR3 is CSTGNTEAFF. The CDR3 DNA reads as TGCAGTACAGGGAACACTGAAGCTTTCTTT.

As DNA, the CDR3 is TGTGCCAGCAGCCCCGAAAGGAGCGCATACAATGAGCAGTTCTTC. This encodes CASSPERSAYNEQFF. The rearrangement links TRBV6-1 to TRBJ2-1; D not resolved. The ends were cut back, 6 bases at V and 4 bases at J, with 16 bases in the middle. The germline V gene encodes CDR1 MNHNS and CDR2 SASEGT. The CDR3 has 15 residues.

The V gene is TRBV28, the J gene TRBJ2-7, with 8 bases that match TRBD2. Unmatched junction bases numbered 10, after V lost 11 bases and J lost 7 bases. From germline, CDR1 is MDHEN and CDR2 SYDVKM. The CDR3 is 12 residues long. This chain's CDR3 is CAVETTGGEQYF. The CDR3 DNA is TGTGCCGTGGAGACTACGGGGGGGGAGCAGTACTTC.

This clone was picked up one time. This chain connects TRBV10-3 to TRBJ2-7; possible D gene TRBD2, 6 bases. The CDR3 sequence is 14 residues long. V was pared by 5 bases and J by 7 bases, with 18 bases between. Germline CDR1 reads ENHRY; CDR2 reads SYGVKD. DNA of the CDR3: TGTGCCATCAGTCCACGGGGGAGGCCGGAGGAGCAGTACTTC. It codes for CAISPRGRPEEQYF.

This chain connects TRBV28 to TRBJ1-5; no clear D. Germline loops: CDR1 MDHEN, CDR2 SYDVKM. The length of the CDR3 is 15 residues. V gave up 6 bases and J gave up 2 bases, with 14 bases separating them. The CDR3 DNA is TGTGCCAGCAGCCACCTTGACAAAGGCAATCAGCCCCAGCATTTT. Translating it yields CASSHLDKGNQPQHF.

The chain couples TRBV15 to TRBJ2-1; 9 bases align to TRBD2. The CDR3 totals 16 residues. J was trimmed by 1 base and V by 5 bases; bases with no gene match: 6. In germline, CDR1 is LNHNV, CDR2 YYDKDF (reference sequence). The CDR3 DNA reads TGTGCCACCAGCCCCCAAACTAGCGGGTCCTACAATGAGCAGTTCTTC. Translation: CATSPQTSGSYNEQFF.